These T cell receptor beta chains were read from a single sample in a study of T cell responses to AZD1222 COVID-19 vaccine. The repertoire was sequenced with immunoSEQ multiplex PCR; TCRdb's copy has only in-frame clones and lacks some. The data hold 95,000 to 150,000 clones, with about 90% observed a single time. The material sequenced was peripheral blood, taken on day 0 of AZD1222 vaccination. These receptors were taken from an adult in good health. Each CDR3 is given without its conserved first and last residue. The order of the fields is J gene, V gene, clone size, CDR3 protein. The size entry is marked missing in some rows and otherwise reads once, few, many or a size class.

J gene: TRBJ2-7; V gene: TRBV6-2/TRBV6-3; clone size: .; CDR3 protein: ASSYEAGGPRSSYEQY
J gene: TRBJ1-2; V gene: TRBV27; clone size: .; CDR3 protein: ASSRDRVSVVYGYT
J gene: TRBJ1-5; V gene: TRBV28; clone size: once; CDR3 protein: ASSLFPGTGYDIAHQPQH
J gene: TRBJ2-7; V gene: TRBV10-3; clone size: .; CDR3 protein: AISPGTTGSYEQY
J gene: TRBJ2-3; V gene: TRBV5-1; clone size: .; CDR3 protein: ASAQGPGLDTQY
J gene: TRBJ1-2; V gene: TRBV6-5; clone size: .; CDR3 protein: ASSYGGAGYGYT
J gene: TRBJ1-5; V gene: TRBV27; clone size: .; CDR3 protein: ASSLEGRWNQPQH
J gene: TRBJ1-5; V gene: TRBV30; clone size: .; CDR3 protein: ASQDRYSNQPQH
J gene: TRBJ1-3; V gene: TRBV9; clone size: .; CDR3 protein: ASSVAGMTGNTIY
J gene: TRBJ1-2; V gene: TRBV3-1/TRBV3-2; clone size: .; CDR3 protein: ASSQVHRSDYGYT
J gene: TRBJ1-4; V gene: TRBV4-1; clone size: .; CDR3 protein: ASSQRGQGSWTTNEKLF